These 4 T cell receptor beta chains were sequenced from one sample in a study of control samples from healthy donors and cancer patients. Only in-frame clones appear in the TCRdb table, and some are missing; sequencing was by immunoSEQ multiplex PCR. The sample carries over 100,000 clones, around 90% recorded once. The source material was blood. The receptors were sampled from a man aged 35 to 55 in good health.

The CDR3 protein is CSAEGTPKGYGYTF. The CDR3 DNA reads as TGCAGCGCCGAAGGGACCCCAAAGGGCTATGGCTACACCTTC. The chain combines TRBV29-1 with TRBJ1-2; possibly TRBD1 for D (5 bases). Trimming stripped 7 bases from V and 4 bases from J, with 19 bases between. This CDR3 is built from 14 residues. Per the germline V gene, CDR1 is SQVTM and CDR2 is ANQGSEA.

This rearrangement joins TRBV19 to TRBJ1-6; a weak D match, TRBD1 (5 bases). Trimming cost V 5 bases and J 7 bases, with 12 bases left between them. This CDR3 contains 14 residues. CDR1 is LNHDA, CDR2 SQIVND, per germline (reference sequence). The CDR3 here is CASSWGDMNSPLHF. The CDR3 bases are TGTGCCAGTAGTTGGGGGGATATGAATTCACCCCTCCACTTT.

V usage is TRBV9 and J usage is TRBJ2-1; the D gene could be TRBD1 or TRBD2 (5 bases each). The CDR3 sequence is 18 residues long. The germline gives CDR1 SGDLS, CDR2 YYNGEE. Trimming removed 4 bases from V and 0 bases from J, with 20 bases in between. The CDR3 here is CASSYPRGDPSSYNEQFF. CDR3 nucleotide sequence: TGTGCCAGCAGCTACCCAAGGGGAGATCCCAGCTCCTACAATGAGCAGTTCTTC.

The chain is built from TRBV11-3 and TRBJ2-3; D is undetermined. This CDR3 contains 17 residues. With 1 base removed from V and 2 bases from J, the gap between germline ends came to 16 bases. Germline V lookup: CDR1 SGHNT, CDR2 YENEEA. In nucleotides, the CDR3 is TGTGCCAGCAGCTTAGGCACCTTTGGAGCTGACACAGATACGCAGTATTTT. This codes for CASSLGTFGADTDTQYF.